This T cell receptor beta chain was retrieved from a study of human T cells and chemical hapten exposure. TCRdb independently ran MiXCR on the RACE reads; one entry per CDR3 protein. The sample comprises more than 250,000 distinct CDR3 sequences, about 9% of which are singletons, and about 2.1% rests with the top ten. CDR3 length equals 15 residues. The germline gives CDR1 SGHRS, CDR2 YFSETQ. Unmatched junction bases numbered 4, after V lost 2 bases and J lost 0 bases. Time point reported: pre-sensitization, week 0. The treatment was: therapeutic diphenylcyclopropenone sensitization with weekly scalp DPC.

The rearrangement links TRBV5-1 to TRBJ1-1; 7 nucleotides align to TRBD1. The starting material was whole blood, obtained in connection with sensitization to the hapten diphenylcyclopropenone (DPC). This sequence was found in a woman in her forties with alopecia areata. Some clones in this sample may be carry-over from other donors' samples. CDR3 loop: CASSLTGQLNTEAFF. The CDR3, as DNA: TGCGCCAGCAGCTTAACGGGACAGTTGAACACTGAAGCTTTCTTT.